Below are 17 T cell receptor beta chains sequenced from a single sample in a study of T cell repertoires in cytomegalovirus infection. TCRdb re-called the reads with MiXCR, one entry per CDR3 protein. The top ten clones hold 2.8% of a sample with approximately 700,000 distinct CDR3 sequences, 35% of them seen once. Sequencing was performed on PBMCs. The source of these receptors is a human donor in good health (CMV status not recorded). Some clones in this sample may be carry-over from other donors' samples.

With respect to this clonotype: Sequence at one end of the junction differs from germline and may be a read error. The chain joins TRBV4-1 to TRBJ2-7; D is uncertain. This CDR3 has 15 amino acids. Germline V gene sequence: CDR1 MGHRA, CDR2 YSYEKL. CDR3 sequence: CASIQEAGRTYEQYF. Here the CDR3 DNA reads TGCGCCAGCATCCAAGAGGCAGGAAGAACCTACGAGCAGTACTTC.

V gene TRBV7-9 combines with J gene TRBJ1-3; no clear D. In germline, CDR1 is SEHNR, CDR2 FQNEAQ (reference sequence). Between the trimmed V and J ends, which lost 1 base and 0 bases, there was a span of 13 bases. CDR3 length: 17 amino acids. CDR3 amino acids: CASSLGHDGRSGNTIYF. The CDR3 DNA reads TGTGCCAGCAGCTTAGGACATGACGGTCGCTCTGGAAACACCATATATTTT.

The table lists this clonotype with a few counts. This chain connects TRBV5-6 to TRBJ1-1; D possibly corresponds to TRBD1 (6 bases). This CDR3 spans 14 amino acids. Germline V lookup: CDR1 SGHDT, CDR2 YYEEEE. Trimming stripped 4 bases from V and 0 bases from J, with 10 bases between. CDR3 coding DNA: TGTGCCAGCAGCACCGGGACAATGAACACTGAAGCTTTCTTT. Amino acid sequence: CASSTGTMNTEAFF.

The CDR3 here is CASSSSVRLAGAASEQYF. The CDR3 DNA follows: TGTGCCAGCAGCTCCTCGGTTAGGCTAGCGGGGGCAGCCTCCGAGCAGTACTTC. The genes are TRBV11-2 and TRBJ2-7, with TRBD2 matching over 10 bases. The CDR3 is made up of 18 amino acids. J was trimmed by 6 bases and V by 4 bases; bases with no gene match: 18. From germline, CDR1 is SGHAT and CDR2 FQNNGV. Supplemented by reference TRBV11-2 and TRBJ2-7, the full variable domain reads EAGVAQSPRYKIIEKRQSVAFWCNPISGHATLYWYQQILGQGPKLLIQFQNNGVVDDSQLPKDRFSAERLKGVDSTLKIQPAKLEDSAVYLCASSSSVRLAGAASEQYFGPGTRLTVT.

The chain recombines TRBV7-9 with TRBJ1-3, with D hard to call. CDR1 and CDR2 from the germline V gene are SEHNR and FQNEAQ (reference sequence). With 0 bases removed from V and 5 bases from J, the gap between germline ends came to 5 bases. This CDR3 is built from 13 residues. CDR3 region: CASSLAERNTIYF. CDR3 DNA sequence: TGTGCCAGCAGCTTAGCAGAGAGAAACACCATATATTTT.

The chain carries TRBV6-1 and TRBJ2-4, with D tentatively TRBD1 (5 bases). V gave up 3 bases and J gave up 5 bases, with 20 bases separating them. CDR3 length: 17 amino acids. In germline, CDR1 is MNHNS, CDR2 SASEGT. CDR3 nucleotide sequence: TGTGCCAGCAGTGAGTCGTCAATGACAGCGACTCAAAACATTCAGTACTTC. It codes for CASSESSMTATQNIQYF.

V usage is TRBV6-6 and J usage is TRBJ2-3; D might be TRBD2 (6 bases). Trimming stripped 6 bases from V and 1 base from J, with 11 bases between. The germline V gene has CDR1 MNHNY and CDR2 SVGAGI (reference sequence). The CDR3 loop spans 14 amino acids. CDR3 loop: CASSSPSGTDTQYF. CDR3 DNA sequence: TGTGCCAGCAGCAGTCCTAGCGGCACAGATACGCAGTATTTT.

This chain connects TRBV12-3 or TRBV12-4 to TRBJ2-7; 13 bases align to TRBD2. V dropped 3 bases and J dropped 5; count of bases not matched to a gene: 10. This CDR3 spans 17 amino acids. This chain's CDR3 is CASSLPGLAGERDEQYF. The CDR3 bases are TGTGCCAGCAGTTTGCCTGGACTAGCGGGAGAGAGGGACGAGCAGTACTTC.

This clonotype was seen more than once but under ten times. The chain links TRBV25-1 to TRBJ2-4; TRBD2 aligns across 9 bases. Trimming at V came to 2 bases and at J to 4 bases, leaving 6 bases not matched to a gene. The CDR3 consists of 16 residues. Germline loops: CDR1 MGHDK, CDR2 SYGVNS. The CDR3 loop is CASSEEGSGRKNIQYF. The CDR3 DNA sequence: TGTGCCAGCAGTGAAGAGGGTAGCGGGAGAAAAAACATTCAGTACTTC.

This clonotype was seen more than once but under ten times. The V call is TRBV12-3 or TRBV12-4, the J call TRBJ1-5; TRBD1 matches 9 bases. CDR3 length: 17 amino acids. The V segment lost 5 bases and the J segment 1 base; nucleotides outside the gene matches: 9. CDR3 loop: CASSTGTGMRSNQPQHF. CDR3 in DNA: TGTGCCAGCAGTACCGGGACAGGGATGAGGAGCAATCAGCCCCAGCATTTT.

V usage is TRBV28 and J usage is TRBJ1-6; D call uncertain. Per the germline V gene, CDR1 is MDHEN and CDR2 is SYDVKM. The V end was cut by 8 bases, the J end by 10 bases, with 12 bases between. This CDR3 contains 12 residues. This chain's CDR3 is CASALLESPLHF. CDR3 in DNA: TGTGCCAGCGCACTTCTTGAATCACCCCTCCACTTT.

There are a few counts of this clonotype. The chain links TRBV29-1 to TRBJ1-1; D remains unclear. Looked up from germline, CDR1 is SQVTM and CDR2 is ANQGSEA. V lost 3 bases, J lost 5 bases, and 13 bases lay in between. CDR3 length equals 13 residues. The CDR3: CSVDRRSGTEAFF. The CDR3 DNA reads as TGCAGCGTTGACAGGCGCAGCGGAACTGAAGCTTTCTTT.

This chain links TRBV19 with TRBJ1-5; D is unresolved. The CDR3 is 14 amino acids. Germline V CDR1 and CDR2: LNHDA, SQIVND (reference sequence). V lost 3 bases and J 3 bases, leaving 9 bases between the germline ends. CDR3 amino acids: CASSMDGLNQPQHF. Written as DNA, the CDR3 is TGTGCCAGTAGTATGGACGGACTCAATCAGCCCCAGCATTTT.

This chain connects TRBV4-3 to TRBJ2-1; 8 bases fit TRBD1. The germline gives CDR1 LGHNA, CDR2 YSLEER. The V segment lost 1 base and the J segment 4 bases; nucleotides outside the gene matches: 9. The CDR3 is 17 residues long. The CDR3 sequence: CASSQVTGQGLYNEQFF. The CDR3 region has the DNA TGCGCCAGCAGCCAAGTAACCGGACAGGGCCTATACAATGAGCAGTTCTTC.

Concerning this clonotype: This is likely a read error, given that the CDR3 carries no conserved phenylalanine or tryptophan at its end. The chain uses TRBV28 and TRBJ2-1; 9 bases align to TRBD1. The CDR3 spans 13 residues. The V gene's germline CDR1 is MDHEN and CDR2 SYDVKM. CDR3 region: CAHRGRRYNDQFS. In DNA form, the CDR3 reads TGTGCCCACAGGGGGCGTCGATACAATGACCAGTTCTCC.

This clonotype was seen a few times. The rearrangement uses TRBV6-4 and TRBJ2-5; TRBD1 aligns across 9 bases. Germline V CDR1 and CDR2: MRHNA, SNTAGT. V trimming: 6 bases; J trimming: 5 bases; junction bases outside the gene matches: 13. The CDR3 has 16 residues. This CDR3 reads CASSASPGQGRETQYF. DNA for the CDR3: TGTGCCAGCAGCGCCTCCCCGGGACAGGGACGTGAGACCCAGTACTTC.

This clonotype was found many times. The V call is TRBV7-8, the J call TRBJ1-6; possibly TRBD1 for D (6 bases). This CDR3 has 14 residues. V gave up 1 base and J gave up 6 bases, with 7 bases separating them. The germline V gene has CDR1 SGHVS and CDR2 FQNEAQ. CDR3 in DNA: TGTGCCAGCAGCTTAGAGGACAGTAATTCACCCCTCCACTTT. It is translated as CASSLEDSNSPLHF.